The 15 T cell receptor beta chains below come from one sample, sequenced in a study of Ad26.COV2.S vaccination and SARS-CoV-2 variants. TCRdb's table, derived via immunoSEQ multiplex PCR, lists solely in-frame clones and lacks some. There are under 250,000 clones in the sample; roughly 85% occur only once, and roughly 3% lies in the top ten. Regarding treatment: over 15 received Ad26.COV2.S at low or high dose, single or two shots; about 5 received placebo; per-sample allocation not given. All samples were drawn on day 63, counting from the first vaccine or placebo injection. The source was peripheral blood, collected in a trial of Ad26.COV2.S vaccine versus placebo. The receptor source for this set is a person between 18 and 65 years old who received the Ad26.COV2.S COVID-19 vaccine or a placebo.

V gene TRBV5-1 combines with J gene TRBJ2-7; D might be TRBD2 (6 bases). The germline V gene has CDR1 SGHRS and CDR2 YFSETQ. The CDR3 covers 15 residues. Trimming cost V 0 bases and J 4 bases, with 14 bases left between them. CDR3 DNA: TGCGCCAGCAGCTTGGACGAGGGTGGGGGGTACGAGCAGTACTTC. It is translated as CASSLDEGGGYEQYF.

This clone was found a few times. The chain uses TRBV6-4 and TRBJ2-3; 12 positions match TRBD2. The CDR3 sequence is 15 residues long. After removal of 4 bases from V and 2 bases from J, the junction contained 1 base not matched to a gene. Germline loops: CDR1 MRHNA, CDR2 SNTAGT. CDR3 sequence: CASSGTSGDTDTQYF. The DNA of the CDR3 is TGTGCCAGCAGTGGGACTAGCGGGGACACAGATACGCAGTATTTT.

The chain combines TRBV9 with TRBJ2-1, with D unclear. Germline CDR1 and CDR2: SGDLS and YYNGEE. The CDR3 is made up of 11 amino acids. V was pared by 0 bases and J by 9 bases, with 4 bases between. This CDR3 is CASSVVGEQFF. The CDR3 nucleotides read TGTGCCAGCAGCGTAGTGGGTGAGCAGTTCTTC.

In its sample, this clone was seen once. The genes are TRBV2 and TRBJ2-2; perhaps TRBD1 as D (6 bases). The V gene's germline CDR1 is SNHLY and CDR2 FYNNEI. V lost 6 bases, J lost 6 bases, and 14 bases lay in between. This CDR3 region has 14 residues. In DNA, the CDR3 is TGTGCCAGCAGGTACAGGGAAGGACCCGGGGAGCTGTTTTTT. It codes for CASRYREGPGELFF.

CDR3 DNA: TGTGCCTGGAGTCCGTACGTTGGATATAGCAATCAGCCCCAGCATTTT. This translates into CAWSPYVGYSNQPQHF. The rearrangement uses TRBV30 and TRBJ1-5; D is ambiguous. The germline V gene has CDR1 GTSNPN and CDR2 SVGIG (reference sequence). This CDR3 is 16 amino acids long. Trimming pared 2 bases from V and 0 bases from J, leaving 14 bases between.

The V and J genes are TRBV10-1 and TRBJ2-4; 12 nucleotides line up with TRBD2. Germline values: CDR1 WNHNN, CDR2 SYGVQD (reference sequence). The CDR3 is 17 residues long. V was pared by 3 bases and J by 3 bases, with 6 bases of the junction left unmatched. The CDR3 protein is CASSDQWTSGDKNIQYF. The CDR3 DNA reads TGCGCCAGCAGTGACCAGTGGACTAGCGGGGACAAAAACATTCAGTACTTC.

V gene TRBV7-9 combines with J gene TRBJ2-3; D possibly corresponds to TRBD1 (7 bases). V was clipped by 5 bases and J by 4 bases, with 13 bases between them. Germline-derived CDR1 and CDR2 are SEHNR and FQNEAQ (reference sequence). This CDR3 is built from 14 residues. The CDR3 DNA reads as TGTGCCAGCAGCCCCGGAGGGGGCGCAGATACGCAGTATTTT. It encodes CASSPGGGADTQYF. The variable domain in full, completed from reference TRBV7-9 and TRBJ2-3, reads DTGVSQNPRHKITKRGQNVTFRCDPISEHNRLYWYRQTLGQGPEFLTYFQNEAQLEKSRLLSDRFSAERPKGSFSTLEIQRTEQGDSAMYLCASSPGGGADTQYFGPGTRLTVL.

The V and J genes are TRBV14 and TRBJ1-6; D is unclear. CDR3 size: 14 residues. Trimming cost V 4 bases and J 8 bases, with 12 bases left between them. Germline assignment: CDR1 SGHDN and CDR2 FVKESK. CDR3 sequence reads: CASSPTGSHSPLHF. In DNA form, the CDR3 reads TGTGCCAGCAGCCCAACGGGCAGCCATTCACCCCTCCACTTT.

This sequence joins TRBV10-3 and TRBJ1-1, with TRBD1 matching 8 bases. CDR1 and CDR2 from the germline V gene are ENHRY and SYGVKD. This CDR3 has 18 amino acids. The trim removed 1 base at V and 5 bases at J, leaving 15 bases unmatched. The CDR3: CAISEFRARGLRNTEAFF. CDR3 DNA: TGTGCCATCAGTGAGTTTAGGGCCAGGGGGCTGAGGAATACTGAAGCTTTCTTT.

The CDR3, as DNA: TGCGCCAGCAGCCAAGCCGTCGCCGGGCTACCCAGCAATGAGCAGTTCTTC. Its translation: CASSQAVAGLPSNEQFF. The rearrangement joins TRBV4-1 to TRBJ2-1, with no clear D. Trimming stripped 1 base from V and 6 bases from J, with 19 bases between. The CDR3 consists of 17 residues. The germline V gene has CDR1 MGHRA and CDR2 YSYEKL.

The chain links TRBV5-1 to TRBJ2-1; possibly TRBD2 for D (6 bases). Trimming stripped 3 bases from V and 7 bases from J, with 29 bases between. Germline V gene lookup returns CDR1 SGHRS and CDR2 YFSETQ. There are 19 residues in the CDR3. CDR3 nucleotides: TGCGCCAGCAGCTCTAAATCGTTCCCGGGACTTCGGAGGGAGAATGAGCAGTTCTTC. Translation: CASSSKSFPGLRRENEQFF.

The rearrangement uses TRBV5-5 and TRBJ1-4; TRBD1 might be the D (5 bases). The V gene lost 1 base and the J gene lost 8 bases, with 12 bases spanning the gap. This CDR3 is built from 14 residues. From germline, CDR1 is SGHKS and CDR2 YYEKEE (reference sequence). The CDR3 loop reads CASSLRGEREKLFF. The CDR3, as DNA: TGTGCCAGCAGCTTGAGAGGGGAGCGGGAAAAACTGTTTTTT.

The chain carries TRBV7-7 and TRBJ2-5; D is possibly TRBD1 (8 bases). The CDR3 covers 15 residues. From germline, CDR1 is SSHAT and CDR2 FNYEAQ (reference sequence). The CDR3 DNA reads TGTGCTACCACAGGGGGGGTAGAGCGGCAAGAGACCCAGTACTTC. This encodes CATTGGVERQETQYF.

The chain combines TRBV19 with TRBJ2-3; possible D gene TRBD1, 6 bases. This CDR3 is built from 16 residues. CDR1 is LNHDA and CDR2 is SQIVND in the germline V gene (reference sequence). V was clipped by 4 bases and J by 4 bases, with 18 bases between them. The CDR3 sequence: CASSTQGEEGADTQYF. The CDR3 DNA is TGTGCCAGTAGTACACAGGGAGAGGAAGGGGCAGATACGCAGTATTTT.

The rearrangement uses TRBV18 and TRBJ1-2; no reliable D call. Germline V gene sequence: CDR1 KGHSH, CDR2 LQKENI. The CDR3 contains 15 residues. V shed 4 bases and J shed 6 bases, with 18 bases lying between them. The CDR3 nucleotides are TGTGCCAGCTCACTAGAGTTGGGCCCCTACCATGGCTACACCTTC. It specifies CASSLELGPYHGYTF.